The rows below give T cell receptor beta chains drawn from one sample of a study of blood T cell repertoires in COVID-19. Only in-frame clones appear in the TCRdb table, and some are missing; sequencing was by immunoSEQ multiplex PCR. The table has around 320,000 clones, roughly 90% seen once. Sequenced sample: PBMCs or T cells enriched from blood (not recorded which). Every receptor here comes from a woman aged 30 to 39 who had been exposed to COVID-19. Each CDR3 is given with its conserved first and last residue. Fields, in order: D gene, V gene, J gene, clone size, CDR3 DNA, CDR3 protein. A D gene is named only where the DNA matches it firmly. Where a row states a size, it is once, few, many or the class of an expanded clone; other rows omit it.

D: NA
V: TRBV2
J: TRBJ1-3
size: NA
DNA: TGTGCCAGCATGGACAGCTACTCTGGAAACACCATATATTTT
CDR3: CASMDSYSGNTIYF

D: NA
V: TRBV21-1
J: TRBJ1-3
size: NA
DNA: TGTGCCAGCAGCAAAGCCGGGGACAGGGAAGGAATGGAGGCTGGAAACACCATATATTTT
CDR3: CASSKAGDREGMEAGNTIYF

D: NA
V: TRBV6-5
J: TRBJ2-1
size: NA
DNA: TGTGCCAGCACCGCTGTCCTGAGCTCCTACAATGAGCAGTTCTTC
CDR3: CASTAVLSSYNEQFF

D: TRBD1
V: TRBV5-4
J: TRBJ2-7
size: NA
DNA: TGTGCCAGCAGCTTGGGAGGGACAGCTGCCTACGAGCAGTACTTC
CDR3: CASSLGGTAAYEQYF

D: TRBD1
V: TRBV30
J: TRBJ1-5
size: NA
DNA: TGTGCCTGGGGACGGACAGGCGCCTCCCAGCCCCAGCATTTT
CDR3: CAWGRTGASQPQHF

D: NA
V: TRBV4-3
J: TRBJ1-6
size: NA
DNA: TGCGCCAGCAGCCAAGCACTCGGGACTCCAACTGCGAATCCCCTCCACTTT
CDR3: CASSQALGTPTANPLHF

D: NA
V: TRBV7-8
J: TRBJ2-2
size: NA
DNA: TGTGCCAGCAGCTTAGCGAGAGGGAGGAACACCGGGGAGCTGTTTTTT
CDR3: CASSLARGRNTGELFF

D: TRBD2
V: TRBV28
J: TRBJ2-3
size: once
DNA: TGTGCCAGCCCTCCTAGCGGGGGGGCACGGATGACAGATACGCAGTATTTT
CDR3: CASPPSGGARMTDTQYF

D: NA
V: TRBV5-1
J: TRBJ1-4
size: NA
DNA: TGCGCCAGCAGCTTGTGGCAGGGAAATGAAAAACTGTTTTTT
CDR3: CASSLWQGNEKLFF

D: NA
V: TRBV7-2
J: TRBJ2-7
size: once
DNA: TGTGCCAGCAGCTTAGACACCACCTACGAGCAGTACTTC
CDR3: CASSLDTTYEQYF

D: TRBD1
V: TRBV6-4
J: TRBJ1-2
size: NA
DNA: TGTGCCAGCAGTGACATCCACAGGGGGCGCGCCTATGGCTACACCTTC
CDR3: CASSDIHRGRAYGYTF

D: NA
V: TRBV5-1
J: TRBJ2-1
size: NA
DNA: TGCGCCAGCAGCTTGGCTCTGAGCTCCTACAATGAGCAGTTCTTC
CDR3: CASSLALSSYNEQFF

D: NA
V: TRBV7-9
J: TRBJ2-5
size: NA
DNA: TGTGCCAGCAGCTTAACAAGGACTAAATCCCGGGAGACCCAGTACTTC
CDR3: CASSLTRTKSRETQYF

D: TRBD1
V: TRBV11-2
J: TRBJ1-2
size: NA
DNA: TGTGCCAGCAGCTTAATTCAGGACAGGCGGAGGGGCTACACCTTC
CDR3: CASSLIQDRRRGYTF

D: NA
V: TRBV29-1
J: TRBJ1-1
size: NA
DNA: TGCAGCGCCTTGAAGGGGAGGGGAGAAGCTTTCTTT
CDR3: CSALKGRGEAFF

D: NA
V: TRBV3-1/TRBV3-2
J: TRBJ1-1
size: NA
DNA: TGTGCCAGCAGAACAGAGGACGGAGCTGCGGGAGCTTTCTTT
CDR3: CASRTEDGAAGAFF

D: TRBD1
V: TRBV5-1
J: TRBJ1-1
size: NA
DNA: TGCGCCAGCAGCTTGGGTAGGGGGCACACTGAAGCTTTCTTT
CDR3: CASSLGRGHTEAFF

D: TRBD2
V: TRBV5-5
J: TRBJ2-7
size: NA
DNA: TGTGCCAGCAGCTTGCTAGCGGGGCCTAGCTCCTACGAGCAGTACTTC
CDR3: CASSLLAGPSSYEQYF

D: TRBD1
V: TRBV5-1
J: TRBJ1-1
size: NA
DNA: TGCGCCAGCAGACGACAGGGGCCAAGGAGCACTGAAGCTTTCTTT
CDR3: CASRRQGPRSTEAFF

D: TRBD1
V: TRBV9
J: TRBJ1-3
size: NA
DNA: TGTGCCAGCAGCGTAGCCCCCGGGACAGGGATCGGAAACACCATATATTTT
CDR3: CASSVAPGTGIGNTIYF

D: TRBD1
V: TRBV24-1
J: TRBJ1-2
size: NA
DNA: TGTGCCACCAGTGGGGGGACAGGCGGCTACACCTTC
CDR3: CATSGGTGGYTF

D: NA
V: TRBV7-2
J: TRBJ2-7
size: NA
DNA: TGTGCCAGCAGCTTATTCGGGGGATCCTACGAGCAGTACTTC
CDR3: CASSLFGGSYEQYF

D: TRBD1
V: TRBV7-2
J: TRBJ2-7
size: NA
DNA: TGTGCCAGCAGCTTAGAGGGACAGGGGCGTTCGGAGCAGTACTTC
CDR3: CASSLEGQGRSEQYF

D: TRBD1
V: TRBV6-5
J: TRBJ1-2
size: once
DNA: TGTGCCAGCAGTTACGACGGGACAGGGGCCTATGGCTACACCTTC
CDR3: CASSYDGTGAYGYTF

D: NA
V: TRBV29-1
J: TRBJ1-2
size: NA
DNA: TGCAGCGTTCAGACGACGGGACACGATAACTATGGCTACACCTTC
CDR3: CSVQTTGHDNYGYTF

D: NA
V: TRBV3-1/TRBV3-2
J: TRBJ2-7
size: NA
DNA: TGTGCCAGCAGCCTAGCCCCAGGGACCTACGAGCAGTACTTC
CDR3: CASSLAPGTYEQYF

D: TRBD1
V: TRBV5-4
J: TRBJ1-2
size: NA
DNA: TGTGCCAGCAGCTTTCAAAAACAGGGGGCTGGCTACACCTTC
CDR3: CASSFQKQGAGYTF

D: NA
V: TRBV13
J: TRBJ2-7
size: once
DNA: TGTGCCAGCAGCCTCTGGTCCCCCGACAGGCCCCGCTACGAGCAGTACTTC
CDR3: CASSLWSPDRPRYEQYF

D: TRBD2
V: TRBV30
J: TRBJ2-5
size: NA
DNA: TGTGCCTGGAGGTCCCGTCGGGGGGTTCTTCTGCTACAAGAGACCCAGTACTTC
CDR3: CAWRSRRGVLLLQETQYF

D: TRBD2
V: TRBV4-1
J: TRBJ2-5
size: NA
DNA: TGCGCCAGCAGCCAACAGGGACTAGGCAAAGAGACCCAGTACTTC
CDR3: CASSQQGLGKETQYF

D: TRBD1
V: TRBV14
J: TRBJ1-4
size: NA
DNA: TGTGCCAGCAGCGACAGGGACAGGGTATCAAATGAAAAACTGTTTTTT
CDR3: CASSDRDRVSNEKLFF

D: NA
V: TRBV20-1
J: TRBJ2-1
size: NA
DNA: TGCAGTGCCAGTCGCGGGCGGTTGTGGATGGAGCAGTTCTTC
CDR3: CSASRGRLWMEQFF

D: NA
V: TRBV7-9
J: TRBJ1-1
size: NA
DNA: TGTGCCAGCAGCGACCAGGAGAACACTGAAGCTTTCTTT
CDR3: CASSDQENTEAFF

D: TRBD1
V: TRBV7-2
J: TRBJ1-6
size: NA
DNA: TGTGCCAGCAGCCAGAGCCTGACAGGGATGAATTCACCCCTCCACTTT
CDR3: CASSQSLTGMNSPLHF

D: NA
V: TRBV7-8
J: TRBJ1-2
size: NA
DNA: TGTGCCAGCAGCTTAGAGATCACCTCCGGGGGCTACACCTTC
CDR3: CASSLEITSGGYTF

D: TRBD2
V: TRBV9
J: TRBJ2-1
size: once
DNA: TGTGCCAGCAGCGGAGACCCCGGACTAGCGGGGGGGCGTCCGTTCTTC
CDR3: CASSGDPGLAGGRPFF

D: TRBD1
V: TRBV19
J: TRBJ1-2
size: few
DNA: TGTGCCAGCAAATATCCCCGGGACAGCTATGGCTACACCTTC
CDR3: CASKYPRDSYGYTF

D: NA
V: TRBV12-3/TRBV12-4
J: TRBJ1-6
size: few
DNA: TGTGCCAGCAGTTTCCAGGATAATTCACCCCTCCACTTT
CDR3: CASSFQDNSPLHF

D: NA
V: TRBV14
J: TRBJ2-5
size: once
DNA: TGTGCCAGCAGCCGAGACTTTAGAAGGAGTCAAGAGACCCAGTACTTC
CDR3: CASSRDFRRSQETQYF

D: NA
V: TRBV2
J: TRBJ2-4
size: NA
DNA: TGTGCCAGCAGTGAAGCCCTTCTAGCCAAAAACATTCAGTACTTC
CDR3: CASSEALLAKNIQYF

D: NA
V: TRBV12-5
J: TRBJ1-4
size: NA
DNA: TGTGCTAGTGGATCTAGGGGAGGAACTAATGAAAAACTGTTTTTT
CDR3: CASGSRGGTNEKLFF

D: NA
V: TRBV11-1
J: TRBJ2-1
size: NA
DNA: TGTGCCAGCAGCCCCCATCCCCTATACAATGAGCAGTTCTTC
CDR3: CASSPHPLYNEQFF

D: NA
V: TRBV7-9
J: TRBJ1-6
size: NA
DNA: TGTGCCAGCAGCCCTGAGGGGGTTGGCTCACCCCTCCACTTT
CDR3: CASSPEGVGSPLHF

D: NA
V: TRBV27
J: TRBJ2-3
size: NA
DNA: TGTGCCAGCAGTTCTAAAGACTACCTGAAACCTACGGATACGCAGTATTTT
CDR3: CASSSKDYLKPTDTQYF

D: NA
V: TRBV12-5
J: TRBJ2-2
size: NA
DNA: TGTGCTAGTGGCGTTGTTACCGGGGAGCTGTTTTTT
CDR3: CASGVVTGELFF

D: TRBD1
V: TRBV29-1
J: TRBJ1-1
size: NA
DNA: TGCAGCGTTAAGGGACAGGGGGTTAGTCGAGCTTTCTTT
CDR3: CSVKGQGVSRAFF

D: NA
V: TRBV3-1/TRBV3-2
J: TRBJ2-3
size: NA
DNA: TGTGCCAGCAGCCCTGGACAGAGGTTGGATACGCAGTATTTT
CDR3: CASSPGQRLDTQYF

D: TRBD2
V: TRBV2
J: TRBJ2-7
size: NA
DNA: TGTGCCAGCAGCGCCCACGGGGGGACCTACGAGCAGTACTTC
CDR3: CASSAHGGTYEQYF

D: NA
V: TRBV7-3
J: TRBJ1-1
size: NA
DNA: TGTGCCAGCAGCTCACGGCAGGGCACTGAAGCTTTCTTT
CDR3: CASSSRQGTEAFF

D: NA
V: TRBV14
J: TRBJ1-4
size: NA
DNA: TGTGCCAGCAGCCAAAGAGCAGGGACTCTGGAAAAACTGTTTTTT
CDR3: CASSQRAGTLEKLFF

D: NA
V: TRBV2
J: TRBJ1-3
size: NA
DNA: TGTGCCAGCAAATGGGGCCCCTCTTACGGAAACACCATATATTTT
CDR3: CASKWGPSYGNTIYF